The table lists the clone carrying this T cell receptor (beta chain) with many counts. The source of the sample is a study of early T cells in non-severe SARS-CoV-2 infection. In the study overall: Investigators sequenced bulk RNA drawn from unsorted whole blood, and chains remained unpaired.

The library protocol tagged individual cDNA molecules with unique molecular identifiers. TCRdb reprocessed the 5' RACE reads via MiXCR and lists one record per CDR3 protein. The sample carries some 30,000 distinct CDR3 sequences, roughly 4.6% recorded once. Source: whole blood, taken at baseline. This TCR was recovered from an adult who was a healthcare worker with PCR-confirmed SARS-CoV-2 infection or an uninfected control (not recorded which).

The CDR3 loop reads CASSTGTGPSTNEKLFF. The CDR3 DNA sequence: TGTGCCAGCAGTACCGGGACAGGGCCATCAACTAATGAAAAACTGTTTTTT. The V call is TRBV2, the J call TRBJ1-4, with 9 bases identical to TRBD1. Looked up from germline, CDR1 is SNHLY and CDR2 is FYNNEI. The CDR3 runs 17 residues. J gave up 0 bases and V 5 bases, and 7 bases lay outside the gene matches.